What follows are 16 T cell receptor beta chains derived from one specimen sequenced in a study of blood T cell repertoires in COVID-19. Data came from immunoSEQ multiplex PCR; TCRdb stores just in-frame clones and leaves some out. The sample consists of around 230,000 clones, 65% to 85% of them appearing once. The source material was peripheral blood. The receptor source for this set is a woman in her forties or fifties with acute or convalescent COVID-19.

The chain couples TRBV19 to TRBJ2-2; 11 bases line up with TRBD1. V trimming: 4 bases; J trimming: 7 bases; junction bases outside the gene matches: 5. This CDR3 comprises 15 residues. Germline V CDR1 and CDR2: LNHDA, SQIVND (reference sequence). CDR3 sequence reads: CASSKGDRGDGELFF. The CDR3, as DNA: TGTGCCAGTAGTAAGGGGGACAGGGGGGACGGGGAGCTGTTTTTT.

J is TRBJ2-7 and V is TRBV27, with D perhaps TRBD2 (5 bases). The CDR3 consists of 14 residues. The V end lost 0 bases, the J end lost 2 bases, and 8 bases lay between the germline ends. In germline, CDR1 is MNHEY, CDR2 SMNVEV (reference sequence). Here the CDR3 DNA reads TGTGCCAGCAGTTTATCTCCTAGCCCCTACGAGCAGTACTTC. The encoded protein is CASSLSPSPYEQYF.

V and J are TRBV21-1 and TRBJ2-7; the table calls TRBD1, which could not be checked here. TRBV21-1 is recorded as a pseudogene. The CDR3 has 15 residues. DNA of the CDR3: TGTGCCAGCAGCAAGGGGCAGGGCAGGCGCTTCGAGCAGTACTTC. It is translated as CASSKGQGRRFEQYF.

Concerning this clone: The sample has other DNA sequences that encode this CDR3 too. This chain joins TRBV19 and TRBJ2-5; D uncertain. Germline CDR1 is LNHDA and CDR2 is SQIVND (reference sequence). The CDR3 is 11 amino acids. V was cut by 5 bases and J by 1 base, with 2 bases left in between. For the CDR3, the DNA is TGTGCCAGTAGTCTCCAAGAGACCCAGTACTTC. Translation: CASSLQETQYF.

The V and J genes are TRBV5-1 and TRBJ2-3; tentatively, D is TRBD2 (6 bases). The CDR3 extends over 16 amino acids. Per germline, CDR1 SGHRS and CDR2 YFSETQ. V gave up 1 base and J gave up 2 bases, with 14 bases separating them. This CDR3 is CASSLSPTSNTDTQYF. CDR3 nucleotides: TGCGCCAGCAGCTTGAGCCCGACTAGTAACACAGATACGCAGTATTTT. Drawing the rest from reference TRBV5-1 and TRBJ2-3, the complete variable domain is KAGVTQTPRYLIKTRGQQVTLSCSPISGHRSVSWYQQTPGQGLQFLFEYFSETQRNKGNFPGRFSGRQFSNSRSEMNVSTLELGDSALYLCASSLSPTSNTDTQYFGPGTRLTVL.

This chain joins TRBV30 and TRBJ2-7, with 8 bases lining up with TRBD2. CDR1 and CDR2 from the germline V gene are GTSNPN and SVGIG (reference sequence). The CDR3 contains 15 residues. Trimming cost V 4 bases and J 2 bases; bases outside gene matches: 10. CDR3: CAWTRRGGLAYEQYF. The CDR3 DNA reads TGTGCCTGGACCCGAAGGGGGGGACTAGCCTACGAGCAGTACTTC.

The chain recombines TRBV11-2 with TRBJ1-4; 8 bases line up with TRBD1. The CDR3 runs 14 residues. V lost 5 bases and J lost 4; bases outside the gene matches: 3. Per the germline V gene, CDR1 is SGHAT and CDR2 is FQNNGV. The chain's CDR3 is CASSKDRGNEKLFF. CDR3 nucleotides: TGTGCCAGCAGCAAAGACAGGGGTAATGAAAAACTGTTTTTT.

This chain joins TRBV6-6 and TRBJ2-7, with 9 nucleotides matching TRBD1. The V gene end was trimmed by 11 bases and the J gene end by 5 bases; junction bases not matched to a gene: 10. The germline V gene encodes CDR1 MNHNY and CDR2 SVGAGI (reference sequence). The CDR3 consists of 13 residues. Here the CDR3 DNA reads TGTGCCGTGACCCGGGACAGGGTCCACGAGCAGTACTTC. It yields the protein CAVTRDRVHEQYF.

CDR3 loop: CSVARGRWNTEAFF. CDR3 DNA sequence: TGCAGCGTCGCCAGGGGGCGGTGGAACACTGAAGCTTTCTTT. The chain carries TRBV29-1 and TRBJ1-1, with 8 bases aligning to TRBD1. The germline CDR1 and CDR2 sequences are SQVTM and ANQGSEA. The CDR3 runs 14 residues. Trimming cost V 6 bases and J 1 base; bases outside gene matches: 7.

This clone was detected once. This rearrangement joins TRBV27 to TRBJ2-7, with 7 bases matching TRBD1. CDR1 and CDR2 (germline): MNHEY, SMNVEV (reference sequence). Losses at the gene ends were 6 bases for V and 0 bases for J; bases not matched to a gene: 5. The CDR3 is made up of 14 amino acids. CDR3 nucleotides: TGTGCCAGCAGGAGAGGGGGCAGCTCCTACGAGCAGTACTTC. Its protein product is CASRRGGSSYEQYF.

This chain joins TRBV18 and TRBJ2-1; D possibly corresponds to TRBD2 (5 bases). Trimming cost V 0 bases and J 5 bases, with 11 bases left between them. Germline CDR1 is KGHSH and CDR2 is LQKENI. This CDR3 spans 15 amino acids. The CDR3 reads CASSPPASSDNEQFF. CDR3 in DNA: TGTGCCAGCTCACCACCCGCTAGCAGCGACAATGAGCAGTTCTTC.

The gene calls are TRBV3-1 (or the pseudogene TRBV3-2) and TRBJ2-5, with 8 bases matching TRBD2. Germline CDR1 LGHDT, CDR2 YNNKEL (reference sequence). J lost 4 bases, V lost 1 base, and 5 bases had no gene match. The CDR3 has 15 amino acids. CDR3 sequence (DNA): TGTGCCAGCAGCCAAGCCGTCGGGGGGGGAGAGACCCAGTACTTC. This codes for CASSQAVGGGETQYF.

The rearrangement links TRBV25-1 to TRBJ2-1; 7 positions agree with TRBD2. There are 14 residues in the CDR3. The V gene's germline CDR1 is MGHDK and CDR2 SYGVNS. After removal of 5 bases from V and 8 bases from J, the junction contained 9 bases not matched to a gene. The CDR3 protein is CASSQGGSLDEQFF. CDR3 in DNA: TGTGCCAGCAGTCAGGGCGGGAGTCTTGATGAGCAGTTCTTC.

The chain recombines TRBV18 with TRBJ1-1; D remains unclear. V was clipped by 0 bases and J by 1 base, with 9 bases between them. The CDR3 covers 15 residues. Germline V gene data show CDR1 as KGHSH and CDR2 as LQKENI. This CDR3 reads CASSPPGRQNTEAFF. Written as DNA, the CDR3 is TGTGCCAGCTCACCACCGGGCAGACAGAACACTGAAGCTTTCTTT.

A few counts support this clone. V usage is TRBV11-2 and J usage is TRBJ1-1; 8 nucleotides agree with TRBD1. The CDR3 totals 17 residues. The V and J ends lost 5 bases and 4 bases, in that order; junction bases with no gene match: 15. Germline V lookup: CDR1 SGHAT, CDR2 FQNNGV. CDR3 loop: CASSPPGAGGLITEAFF. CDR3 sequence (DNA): TGTGCCAGCAGCCCACCTGGGGCAGGGGGCTTGATCACTGAAGCTTTCTTT.

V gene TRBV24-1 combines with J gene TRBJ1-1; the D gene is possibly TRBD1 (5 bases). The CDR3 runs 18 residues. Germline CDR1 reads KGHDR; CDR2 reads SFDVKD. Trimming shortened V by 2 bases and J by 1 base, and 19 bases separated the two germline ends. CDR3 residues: CATSDSSLFAGKNTEAFF. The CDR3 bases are TGTGCCACCAGTGATTCCTCCTTGTTTGCAGGGAAGAACACTGAAGCTTTCTTT.